The sample holds many counts of the clone carrying this T cell receptor beta chain. This record comes from a study of regulatory T cells in long-lasting Graves disease. HTBI primers from iRepertoire and Arm-PCR of CDR3 regions yielded the TCR beta libraries. Each CDR3 protein is one row after TCRdb ran MiXCR on the multiplex PCR reads. The sample holds about 210,000 distinct CDR3 sequences, approximately 19% seen once. Time point of the sample: newly diagnosed GD, antithyroid drugs for less than 3 months. RNA isolated from PBMCs was used to make the TCR library. One endocrinology department in Xi'an, China, was where patients came from. The CDR3 is made up of 13 amino acids. The V end lost 2 bases, the J end lost 3 bases, and 7 bases lay between the germline ends. Germline-derived CDR1 and CDR2 are DFQATT and SNEGSKA (reference sequence). The same data also went into a second study, on T cells in Graves' hyperthyroidism and ophthalmopathy. That source adds: HTBI primers were the set used in a first-round RT-PCR of the TCR CDR3.

The sequence derives from a woman aged 25 to 45 with Graves disease. Sequences were derived from peripheral blood mononuclear cells (PBMCs), sampled at new diagnosis, from a patient treated with antithyroid drugs. This chain connects TRBV20-1 to TRBJ2-2; no definite D call. Here the CDR3 DNA reads TGCAGTGCTAGATACACGTACACCGGGGAGCTGTTTTTT. Amino acid sequence: CSARYTYTGELFF.